The present entry profiles one T cell receptor (beta chain) with its context. TCRdb called the reads again in MiXCR, with one record for every CDR3 protein. The sample includes some 16,000 distinct CDR3 sequences, 22% of them seen just once. This sample was taken from a study of liver allograft versus peripheral blood T cells. On the study more broadly: T cell receptor repertoires in transplanted livers were compared with those in recipients' peripheral blood.

V dropped 5 bases and J dropped 1 base, with 15 bases sitting between them. Germline CDR1 ENHRY, CDR2 SYGVKD. CDR3 length equals 16 residues. The clonotype originates from a human patient who had a liver transplant. Certain T cells may be donor cells from the graft. This rearrangement joins TRBV10-3 to TRBJ1-5; perhaps TRBD1 as D (5 bases). CDR3 sequence reads: CAISIGAIKSNQPQHF. CDR3 in DNA: TGTGCCATCAGTATAGGGGCGATTAAGAGCAATCAGCCCCAGCATTTT.